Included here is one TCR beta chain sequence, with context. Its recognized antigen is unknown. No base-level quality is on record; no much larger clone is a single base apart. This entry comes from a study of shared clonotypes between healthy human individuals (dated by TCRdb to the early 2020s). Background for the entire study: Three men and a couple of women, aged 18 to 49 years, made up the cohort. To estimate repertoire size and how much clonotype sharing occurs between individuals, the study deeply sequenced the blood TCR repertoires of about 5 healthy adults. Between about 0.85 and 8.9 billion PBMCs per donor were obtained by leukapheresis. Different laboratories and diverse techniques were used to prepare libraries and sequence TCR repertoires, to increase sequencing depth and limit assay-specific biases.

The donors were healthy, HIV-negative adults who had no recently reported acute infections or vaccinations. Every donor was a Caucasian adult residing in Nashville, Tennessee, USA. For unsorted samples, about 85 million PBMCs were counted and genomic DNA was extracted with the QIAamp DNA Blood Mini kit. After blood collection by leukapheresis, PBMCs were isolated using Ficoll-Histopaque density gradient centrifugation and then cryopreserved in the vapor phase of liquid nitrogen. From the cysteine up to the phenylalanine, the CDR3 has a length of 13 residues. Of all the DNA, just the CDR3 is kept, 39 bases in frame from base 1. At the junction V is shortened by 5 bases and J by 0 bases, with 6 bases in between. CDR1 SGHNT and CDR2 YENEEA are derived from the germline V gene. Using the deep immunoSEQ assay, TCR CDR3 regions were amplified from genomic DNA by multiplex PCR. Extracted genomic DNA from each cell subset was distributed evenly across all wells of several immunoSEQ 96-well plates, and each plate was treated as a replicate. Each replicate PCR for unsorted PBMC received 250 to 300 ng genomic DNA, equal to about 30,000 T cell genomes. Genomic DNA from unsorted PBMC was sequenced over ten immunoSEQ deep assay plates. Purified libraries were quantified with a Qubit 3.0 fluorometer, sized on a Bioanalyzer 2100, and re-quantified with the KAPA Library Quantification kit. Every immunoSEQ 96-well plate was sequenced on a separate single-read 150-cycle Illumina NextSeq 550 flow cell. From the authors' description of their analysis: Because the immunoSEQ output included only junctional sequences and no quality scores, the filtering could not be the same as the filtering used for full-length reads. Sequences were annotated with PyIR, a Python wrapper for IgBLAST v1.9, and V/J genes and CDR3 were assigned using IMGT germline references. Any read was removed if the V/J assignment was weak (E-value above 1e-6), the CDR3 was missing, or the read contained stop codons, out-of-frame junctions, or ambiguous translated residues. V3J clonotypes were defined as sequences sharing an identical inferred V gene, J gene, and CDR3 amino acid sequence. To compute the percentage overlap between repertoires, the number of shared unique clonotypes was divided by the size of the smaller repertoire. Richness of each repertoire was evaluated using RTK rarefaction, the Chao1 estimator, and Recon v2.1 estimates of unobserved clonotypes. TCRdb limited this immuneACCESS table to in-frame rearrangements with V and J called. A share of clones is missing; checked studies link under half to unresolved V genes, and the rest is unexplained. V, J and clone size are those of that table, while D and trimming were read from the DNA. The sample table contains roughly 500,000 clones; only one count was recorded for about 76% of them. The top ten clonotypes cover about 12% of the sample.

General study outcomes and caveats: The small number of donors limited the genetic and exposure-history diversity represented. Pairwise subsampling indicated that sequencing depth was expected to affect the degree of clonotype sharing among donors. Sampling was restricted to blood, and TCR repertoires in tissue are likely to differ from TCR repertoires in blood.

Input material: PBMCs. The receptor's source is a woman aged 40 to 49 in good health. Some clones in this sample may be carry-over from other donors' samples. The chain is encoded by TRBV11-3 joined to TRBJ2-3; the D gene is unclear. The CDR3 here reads CASSHSSTDTQYF. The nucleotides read TGTGCCAGCAGCCACTCTAGCACAGATACGCAGTATTTT.